The clone carrying this T cell receptor beta chain has a count of ten or more. Its antigen is unknown. TCRdb analysed the 5' RACE reads with MiXCR anew, one entry per CDR3 protein. The data show 700,000 to 1,000,000 distinct CDR3 sequences, about 12% seen once. This entry is derived from a study of CD8 T cells in ankylosing spondylitis. Study outcomes and limitations: The authors reported significant enrichment of disease-linked clones in matched ankylosing spondylitis synovial fluid. Prior literature has documented some motif variants in synovial fluid and blood from reactive arthritis. CD8+ cells made up the disease-linked clones, which were relatively rare in peripheral blood. Characteristic, it appeared, of ankylosing spondylitis blood was a TCR beta motif of roughly eight highly homologous variants.

Germline CDR1 reads ENHRY; CDR2 reads SYGVKD. This CDR3 has 14 residues. The V and J ends lost 6 bases and 7 bases respectively, with 15 bases between them. This TCR came from a male donor with ankylosing spondylitis. This chain uses TRBV10-3 with TRBJ2-2; D is unresolved. Material for sequencing was blood, either unsorted or a sorted T cell fraction (not recorded which). The CDR3 region is CAIRDLDGDGELFF. The CDR3 nucleotides read TGTGCCATCAGGGACCTGGACGGTGACGGGGAGCTGTTTTTT.